This T cell receptor beta chain was found in a study of T cells in Graves' hyperthyroidism and ophthalmopathy. In germline, CDR1 is GTSNPN, CDR2 SVGIG (reference sequence). CDR3 length: 14 residues. V dropped 1 base and J dropped 4 bases, with 12 bases sitting between them. Researchers amplified the TCR beta CDR3 regions from RNA transcripts. The study used the HTBI primer set for a first-round RT-PCR of the TCR CDR3. MiXCR, applied by TCRdb to the multiplex PCR reads, yields one record per CDR3 protein. The profile shows under 300,000 distinct CDR3 sequences, roughly an eighth of them singletons. Patients counted as stable if ophthalmopathy did not develop within 18 months. Fresh peripheral blood, 8 to 10 ml, was the source of the PBMCs. This clonotype was seen only a few times. Its antigen is undetermined. General study results and limits: Most expanded thyroid clonotypes above 0.001 also appeared in blood.

Sequences were obtained from blood. J is TRBJ2-3 and V is TRBV30; D might be TRBD2 (7 bases). This receptor was obtained from a woman between 40 and 55 years old with Graves' hyperthyroidism. The CDR3 nucleotides read TGTGCCTGGAGTGGGGGGCGGGAGCCAGATACGCAGTATTTT. This sequence encodes CAWSGGREPDTQYF.